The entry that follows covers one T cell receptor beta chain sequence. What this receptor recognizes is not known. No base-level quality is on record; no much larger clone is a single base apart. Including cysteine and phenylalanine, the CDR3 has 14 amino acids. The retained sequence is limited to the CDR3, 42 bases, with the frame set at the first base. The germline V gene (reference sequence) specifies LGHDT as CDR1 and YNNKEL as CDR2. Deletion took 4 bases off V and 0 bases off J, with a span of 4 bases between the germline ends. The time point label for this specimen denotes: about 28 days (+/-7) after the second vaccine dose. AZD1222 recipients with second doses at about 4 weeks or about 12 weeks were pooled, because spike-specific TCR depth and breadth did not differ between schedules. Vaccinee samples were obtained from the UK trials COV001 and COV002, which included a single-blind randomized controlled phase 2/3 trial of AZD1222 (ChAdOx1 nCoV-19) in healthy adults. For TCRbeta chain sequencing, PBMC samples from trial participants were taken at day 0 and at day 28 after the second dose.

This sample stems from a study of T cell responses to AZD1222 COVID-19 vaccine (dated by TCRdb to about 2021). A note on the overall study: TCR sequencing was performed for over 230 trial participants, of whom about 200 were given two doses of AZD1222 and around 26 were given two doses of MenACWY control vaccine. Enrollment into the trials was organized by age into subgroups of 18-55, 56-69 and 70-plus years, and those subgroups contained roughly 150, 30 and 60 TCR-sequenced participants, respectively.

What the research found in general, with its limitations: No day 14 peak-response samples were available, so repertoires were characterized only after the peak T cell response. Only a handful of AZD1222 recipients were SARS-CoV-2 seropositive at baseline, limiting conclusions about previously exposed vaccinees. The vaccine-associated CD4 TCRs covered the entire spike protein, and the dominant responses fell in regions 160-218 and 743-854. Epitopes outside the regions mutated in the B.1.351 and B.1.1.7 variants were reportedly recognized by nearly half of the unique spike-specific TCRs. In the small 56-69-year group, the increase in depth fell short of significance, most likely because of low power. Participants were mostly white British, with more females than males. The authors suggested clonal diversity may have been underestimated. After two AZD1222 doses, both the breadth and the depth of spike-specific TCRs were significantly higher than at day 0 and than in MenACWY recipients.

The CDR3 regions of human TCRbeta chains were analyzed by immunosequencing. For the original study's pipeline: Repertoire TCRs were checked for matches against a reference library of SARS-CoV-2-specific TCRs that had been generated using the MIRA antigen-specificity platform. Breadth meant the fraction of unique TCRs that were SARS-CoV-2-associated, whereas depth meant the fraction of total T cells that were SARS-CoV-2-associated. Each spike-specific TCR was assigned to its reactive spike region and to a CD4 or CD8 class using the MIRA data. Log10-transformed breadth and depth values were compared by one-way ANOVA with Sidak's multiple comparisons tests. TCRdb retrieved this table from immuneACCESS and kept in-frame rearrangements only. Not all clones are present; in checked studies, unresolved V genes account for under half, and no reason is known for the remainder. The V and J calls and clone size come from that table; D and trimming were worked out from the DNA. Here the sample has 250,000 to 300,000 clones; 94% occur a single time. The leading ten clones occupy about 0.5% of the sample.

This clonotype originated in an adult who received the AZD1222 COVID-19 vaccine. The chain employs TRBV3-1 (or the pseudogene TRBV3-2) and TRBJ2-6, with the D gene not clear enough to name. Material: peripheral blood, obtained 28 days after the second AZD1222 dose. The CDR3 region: CASSRGSGANVLTF. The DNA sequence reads TGTGCCAGCAGCCGGGGCTCTGGGGCCAACGTCCTGACTTTC.